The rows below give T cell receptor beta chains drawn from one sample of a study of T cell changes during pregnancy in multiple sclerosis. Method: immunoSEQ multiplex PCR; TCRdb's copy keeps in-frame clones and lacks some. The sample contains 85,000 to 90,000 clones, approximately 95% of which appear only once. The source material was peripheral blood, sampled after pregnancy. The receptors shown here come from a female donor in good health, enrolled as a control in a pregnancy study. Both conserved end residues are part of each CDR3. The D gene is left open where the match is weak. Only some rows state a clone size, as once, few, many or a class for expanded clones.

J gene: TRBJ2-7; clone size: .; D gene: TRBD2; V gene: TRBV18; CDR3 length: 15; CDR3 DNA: TGTGCCAGCTCACCCTCGGGGGGGGGCACCTACGAGCAGTACTTC; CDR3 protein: CASSPSGGGTYEQYF
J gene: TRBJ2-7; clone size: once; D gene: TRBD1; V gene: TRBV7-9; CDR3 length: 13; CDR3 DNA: TGTGCCAGCAGCTCACAGGGGGCAGGAGAGCAGTACTTC; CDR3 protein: CASSSQGAGEQYF
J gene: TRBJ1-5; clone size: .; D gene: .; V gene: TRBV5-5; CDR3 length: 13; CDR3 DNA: TGTGCCAGCAGCCCGGACACTTATCAGCCCCAGCATTTT; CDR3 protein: CASSPDTYQPQHF
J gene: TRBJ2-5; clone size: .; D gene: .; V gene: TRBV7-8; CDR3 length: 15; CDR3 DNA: TGTGCCAGCAGCTCGTCCCGGGACATACAAGAGACCCAGTACTTC; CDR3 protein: CASSSSRDIQETQYF
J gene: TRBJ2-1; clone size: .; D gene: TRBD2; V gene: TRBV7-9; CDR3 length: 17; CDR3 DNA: TGTGCCAGCAGCCCGGGAAGCTCGGGACTAGCCGACAATGAGCAGTTCTTC; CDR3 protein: CASSPGSSGLADNEQFF
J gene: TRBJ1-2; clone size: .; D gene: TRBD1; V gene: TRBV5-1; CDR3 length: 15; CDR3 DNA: TGCGCCAGCAGCTTGGGTCAGGGGGCCAACTATGGCTACACCTTC; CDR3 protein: CASSLGQGANYGYTF
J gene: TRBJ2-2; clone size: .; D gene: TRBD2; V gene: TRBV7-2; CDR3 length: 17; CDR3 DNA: TGTGCCAGCAGCCCCCGGGGGATGGGAGGGTTTCCCGGGGAGCTGTTTTTT; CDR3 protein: CASSPRGMGGFPGELFF
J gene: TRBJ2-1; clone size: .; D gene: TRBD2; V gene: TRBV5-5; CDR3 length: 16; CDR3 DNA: TGTGCCAGCAGCTTGGGTGGCCTAGCGGGGGCGGATGAGCAGTTCTTC; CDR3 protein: CASSLGGLAGADEQFF
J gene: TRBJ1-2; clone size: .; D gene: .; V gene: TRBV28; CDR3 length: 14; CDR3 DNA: TGTGCCAGCAGCCCTCGACTCAATCCGCGGGGCTACACCTTC; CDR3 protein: CASSPRLNPRGYTF
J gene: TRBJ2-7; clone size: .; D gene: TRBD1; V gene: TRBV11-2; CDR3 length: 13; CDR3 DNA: TGTGCCAGCAGCTTATTACAGGGGGGCGAGCAGTACTTC; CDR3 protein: CASSLLQGGEQYF
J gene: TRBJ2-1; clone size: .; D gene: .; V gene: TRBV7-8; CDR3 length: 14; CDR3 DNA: TGTGCCAGCACCGCATCGGAGGGTCCCACTGAGCAGTTCTTC; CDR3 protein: CASTASEGPTEQFF
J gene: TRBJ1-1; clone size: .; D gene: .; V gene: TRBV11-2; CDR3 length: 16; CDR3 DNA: TGTGCCAGCAGCTCCCTCCCTCGGGGTAAGGAGGCTGAAGCTTTCTTT; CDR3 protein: CASSSLPRGKEAEAFF
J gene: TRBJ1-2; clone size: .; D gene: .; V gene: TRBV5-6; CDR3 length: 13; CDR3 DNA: TGTGCCAGCACATCCTTCGGAGGCTATGGCTACACCTTC; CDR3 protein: CASTSFGGYGYTF
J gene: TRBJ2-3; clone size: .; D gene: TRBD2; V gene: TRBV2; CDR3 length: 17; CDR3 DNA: TGTGCCAGCAGTCGACTAGCGGGAGGGCCGGGCACAGATACGCAGTATTTT; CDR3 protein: CASSRLAGGPGTDTQYF